This T cell receptor beta chain comes out of a study of neoadjuvant nivolumab and ipilimumab in lung cancer. Study-wide findings and caveats: Compared with tumor-adjacent uninvolved lung, resected tumors showed greater richness and clonality. From pretherapy to surgery, tumor richness and clonality rose with dual therapy. TCR clonality did not significantly correlate with pathologic tumor regression.

In the case of this clone: Its antigen is undetermined.

Here immunoSEQ multiplex PCR was the method, and the copy in TCRdb shows in-frame clones only, minus some. The data hold around 10,000 clones, with around 80% observed a single time. V lost 5 bases, J lost 8 bases, and 6 bases stayed unmatched. This CDR3 has 15 amino acids. CDR1 and CDR2 (germline): MRHNA, SNTAGT. Material: peripheral blood, obtained before neoadjuvant nivolumab, alone or with ipilimumab. This chain links TRBV6-4 with TRBJ2-1, with 13 bases fitting TRBD2. This TCR was sampled from an adult with non-small cell lung cancer. CDR3 DNA: TGTGCCAGCAGTCGGACTAGCGGGAGTTTCGATGAGCAGTTCTTC. Amino acids: CASSRTSGSFDEQFF.